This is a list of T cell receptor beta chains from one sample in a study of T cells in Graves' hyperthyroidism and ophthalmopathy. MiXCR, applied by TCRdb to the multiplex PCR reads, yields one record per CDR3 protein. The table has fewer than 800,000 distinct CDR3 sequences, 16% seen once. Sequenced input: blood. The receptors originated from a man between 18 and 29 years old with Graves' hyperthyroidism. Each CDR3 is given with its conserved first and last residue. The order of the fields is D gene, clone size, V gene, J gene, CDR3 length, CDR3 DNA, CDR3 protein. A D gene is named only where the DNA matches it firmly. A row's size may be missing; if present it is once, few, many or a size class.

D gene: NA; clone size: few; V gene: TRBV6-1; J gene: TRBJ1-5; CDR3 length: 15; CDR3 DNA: TGTGCCAGCAGTGAAATAACAGGGCCTATGAAGCCCCAGCATTTT; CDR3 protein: CASSEITGPMKPQHF
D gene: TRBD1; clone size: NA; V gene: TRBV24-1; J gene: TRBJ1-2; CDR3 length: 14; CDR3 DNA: TGTGCCACCAGTGATTTAAGACAGGGCCATGGCTACACCTTC; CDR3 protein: CATSDLRQGHGYTF
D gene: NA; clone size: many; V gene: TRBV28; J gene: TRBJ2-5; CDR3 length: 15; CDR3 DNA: TGTGCCAGCAGTTTGCCCGGGACATCTCAAGAGACCCAGTACTTC; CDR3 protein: CASSLPGTSQETQYF
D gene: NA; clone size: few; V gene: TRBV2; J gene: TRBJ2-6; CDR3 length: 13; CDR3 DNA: TGTGCCAGCCAGCCCTACGGGGCCAACGTCCTGACTTTC; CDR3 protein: CASQPYGANVLTF
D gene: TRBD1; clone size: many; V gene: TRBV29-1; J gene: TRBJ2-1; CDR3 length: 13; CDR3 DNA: TGCAGCGTCGCTCACCCGGGACAGGATGAGCAGTTCTTC; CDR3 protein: CSVAHPGQDEQFF
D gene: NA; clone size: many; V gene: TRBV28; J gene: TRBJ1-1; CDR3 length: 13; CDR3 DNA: TGTGCCAGCAGTTCCCCGTCTATCACTGAAGCTTTCTTT; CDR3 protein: CASSSPSITEAFF
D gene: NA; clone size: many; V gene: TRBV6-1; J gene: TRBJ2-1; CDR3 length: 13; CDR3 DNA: TGTGCCAGCAGTATTAGAGGTGGCAATGAGCAGTTCTTC; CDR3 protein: CASSIRGGNEQFF
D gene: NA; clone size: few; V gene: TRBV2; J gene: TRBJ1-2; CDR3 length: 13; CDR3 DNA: TGTGCCAGCAGTGGGGGGCGAGGCTATGGCTACACCTTC; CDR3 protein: CASSGGRGYGYTF
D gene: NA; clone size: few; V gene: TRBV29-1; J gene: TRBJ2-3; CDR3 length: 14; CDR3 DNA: TGCAGCGTTCCTGTAGCGGAAAAAGGAGATACGCAGTATTTT; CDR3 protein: CSVPVAEKGDTQYF
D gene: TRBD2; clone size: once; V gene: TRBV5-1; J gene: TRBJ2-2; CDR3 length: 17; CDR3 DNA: TGCGCCAGCAGCTTGAGTCTAGCGGGTCTGAACACCGAGGAGCTGTTTTTT; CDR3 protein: CASSLSLAGLNTEELFF
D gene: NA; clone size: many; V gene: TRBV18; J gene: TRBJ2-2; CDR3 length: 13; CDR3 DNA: TGTGCCAGCTCACCATTGGGGACCGGGGAGCTGTTTTTT; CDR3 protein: CASSPLGTGELFF
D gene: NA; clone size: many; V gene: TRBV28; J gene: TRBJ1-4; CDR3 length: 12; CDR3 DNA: TGTGCCAGCAGGGAGATTTCTGAAAAACTGTTTTTT; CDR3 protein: CASREISEKLFF
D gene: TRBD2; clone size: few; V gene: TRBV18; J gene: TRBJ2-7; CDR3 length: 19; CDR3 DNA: TGTGCCAGCTCACTCGGGACATATTCACGGGCGGGAGGCGATTACGAGCAGTACTTC; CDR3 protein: CASSLGTYSRAGGDYEQYF
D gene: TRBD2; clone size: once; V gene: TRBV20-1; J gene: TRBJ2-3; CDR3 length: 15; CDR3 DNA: TGCAGTGCTTTCCCGACTAGCGGGAAGACAGATACGCAGTATTTT; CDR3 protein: CSAFPTSGKTDTQYF
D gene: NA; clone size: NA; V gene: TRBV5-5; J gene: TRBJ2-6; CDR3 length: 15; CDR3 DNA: TGTGCCAGCAGCTTGGACCATTCTGGGGCCAACGTCCTGACTTTC; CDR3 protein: CASSLDHSGANVLTF
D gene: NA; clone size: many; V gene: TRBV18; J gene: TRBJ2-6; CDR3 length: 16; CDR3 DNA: TGTGCCAGCTCACCACGGCTTAGCTCTGGGGCCAACGTCCTGACTTTC; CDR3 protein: CASSPRLSSGANVLTF
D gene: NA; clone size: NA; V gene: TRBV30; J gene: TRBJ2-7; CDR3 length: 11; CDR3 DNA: TGTGCCTGGAGTGCTGGGGACGAGCAGTACTTC; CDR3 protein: CAWSAGDEQYF
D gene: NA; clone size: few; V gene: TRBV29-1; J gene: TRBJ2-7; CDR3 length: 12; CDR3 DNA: TGCAGCGTTGCCTCCAGGGAAGTCGAGCAGTACTTC; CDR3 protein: CSVASREVEQYF
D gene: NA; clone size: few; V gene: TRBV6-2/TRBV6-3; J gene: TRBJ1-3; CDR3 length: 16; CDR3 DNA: TGTGCCAGCAGTTACTCGATCCCCCTCTCTGGAAACACCATATATTTT; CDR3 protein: CASSYSIPLSGNTIYF
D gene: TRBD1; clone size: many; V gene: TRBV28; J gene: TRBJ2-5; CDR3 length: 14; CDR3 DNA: TGTGCCAGCAATGATGGGACAGGGGGAAGGGACCAGTACTTC; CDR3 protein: CASNDGTGGRDQYF